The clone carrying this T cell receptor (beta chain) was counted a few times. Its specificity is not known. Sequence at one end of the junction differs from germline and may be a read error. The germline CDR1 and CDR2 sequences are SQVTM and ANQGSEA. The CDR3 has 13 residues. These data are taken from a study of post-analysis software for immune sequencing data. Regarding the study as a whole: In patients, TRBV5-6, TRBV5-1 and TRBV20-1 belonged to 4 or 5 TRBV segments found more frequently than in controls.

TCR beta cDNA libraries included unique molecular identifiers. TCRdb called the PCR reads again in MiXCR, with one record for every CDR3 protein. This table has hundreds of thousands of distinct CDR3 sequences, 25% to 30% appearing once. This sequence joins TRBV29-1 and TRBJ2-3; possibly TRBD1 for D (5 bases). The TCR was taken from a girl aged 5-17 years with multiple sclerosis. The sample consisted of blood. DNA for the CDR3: TGCAGCGTTGGGGGCAGGACCACAGGTACGCAGTATTTT. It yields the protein CSVGGRTTGTQYF.